This TCR beta chain was identified in a study of T-cell memory formation after mild COVID-19. MiXCR, applied by TCRdb to the 5' RACE reads, yields one record per CDR3 protein. The repertoire holds 390,000 or so distinct CDR3 sequences, with approximately 15% as singletons. The germline gives CDR1 KGHSH, CDR2 LQKENI. This CDR3 region has 12 residues. V lost 4 bases, J lost 1 base, and 5 bases lay in between. This clonotype was recorded at least ten times. This TCR was recovered from a man between 18 and 35 years old who had mild COVID-19 (a few samples of this study predate the infection). Cell type and time point are not known. The chain combines TRBV18 with TRBJ2-7; D is undetermined. The sequenced sample was PBMCs or a T cell subset sorted from them (not recorded which). Here the CDR3 DNA reads TGTGCCAGCTCACGCGAATCCTACGAGCAGTACTTC. This codes for CASSRESYEQYF.